Below are 10 T cell receptor beta chains sequenced from a single sample in a study of T cells in Graves' hyperthyroidism and ophthalmopathy. The CDR3 regions of TCR beta were amplified from RNA transcripts. The HTBI primer set served for first-round RT-PCR of the TCR CDR3. From the multiplex PCR reads, TCRdb called clonotypes with MiXCR, one entry per CDR3 protein. The repertoire holds over 250,000 distinct CDR3 sequences, with 15% to 20% as singletons. Sequenced material: blood. These receptors came from an older woman with Graves' ophthalmopathy.

This clonotype was observed at least ten times. The rearrangement links TRBV7-2 to TRBJ2-7; 13 positions match TRBD2. The CDR3 runs to 15 residues. The germline gives CDR1 SGHTA, CDR2 FQGNSA. J was trimmed by 5 bases and V by 0 bases; bases with no gene match: 1. CDR3 nucleotides: TGTGCCAGCAGCTTAGCAGGACTAGCGGGAGACGAGCAGTACTTC. Encoded protein: CASSLAGLAGDEQYF.

This chain links TRBV14 with TRBJ1-1; weak D call: TRBD1 (5 bases). The ends were cut back, 1 base at V and 4 bases at J, with 10 bases in the middle. CDR1 and CDR2 (germline): SGHDN, FVKESK. The CDR3 has 14 residues. DNA for the CDR3: TGTGCCAGCAGCCAAGCCCAGGGTCCCACTGAAGCTTTCTTT. This codes for CASSQAQGPTEAFF.

This clonotype was counted a few times. The chain is built from TRBV10-3 and TRBJ1-3; a weak D match, TRBD1 (6 bases). The germline V gene encodes CDR1 ENHRY and CDR2 SYGVKD. V was pared by 3 bases and J by 3 bases, with 21 bases between. CDR3 length: 18 amino acids. The CDR3 here is CAISDRGRRAGDGNTIYF. In DNA form, the CDR3 reads TGTGCCATCAGTGATCGAGGGCGTAGAGCAGGGGATGGAAACACCATATATTTT.

The sample holds many counts of this clonotype. The J gene is TRBJ2-4, the V gene TRBV5-1; TRBD2 matches 8 bases. The germline V gene encodes CDR1 SGHRS and CDR2 YFSETQ. This CDR3 has 16 residues. Trimming cost V 0 bases and J 1 base; bases outside gene matches: 3. The CDR3 protein is CASSLVGGRAKNIQYF. The CDR3, as DNA: TGCGCCAGCAGCTTGGTTGGCGGGAGGGCCAAAAACATTCAGTACTTC. Full variable domain (missing parts from reference TRBV5-1 and TRBJ2-4): KAGVTQTPRYLIKTRGQQVTLSCSPISGHRSVSWYQQTPGQGLQFLFEYFSETQRNKGNFPGRFSGRQFSNSRSEMNVSTLELGDSALYLCASSLVGGRAKNIQYFGAGTRLSVL.

The sample holds many counts of this clonotype. The chain joins TRBV20-1 to TRBJ2-7; unclear D gene. CDR3 size: 13 residues. Germline V CDR1 and CDR2: DFQATT, SNEGSKA (reference sequence). V lost 2 bases to trimming and J lost 0 bases, with 8 bases between them. The CDR3 reads CSARLRSSYEQYF. For the CDR3, the DNA is TGCAGTGCTAGATTGAGGAGCTCCTACGAGCAGTACTTC.

This clonotype was detected ten times or more. The rearrangement uses TRBV10-3 and TRBJ2-7; D not certain. The V gene's germline CDR1 is ENHRY and CDR2 SYGVKD. The CDR3 totals 15 residues. Trimming removed 10 bases at V and 0 bases at J, with 19 bases between. In DNA, the CDR3 is TGTGCCACAGCCGACTCGCGTACCAGCTCCTACGAGCAGTACTTC. Translation: CATADSRTSSYEQYF.

Many counts were recorded for this clonotype. The J gene is TRBJ2-5, the V gene TRBV6-2 or TRBV6-3; TRBD2 aligns across 12 bases. The CDR3 length is 17 residues. Germline CDR1 and CDR2: MNHEY and SVGEGT. With 6 bases clipped from V and 5 bases from J, the junction kept 13 bases outside the gene matches. CDR3 nucleotide sequence: TGTGCCAGCAGCCCCTGGACTAGCGGGACCCTCCGGGAGACCCAGTACTTC. As protein: CASSPWTSGTLRETQYF.

This clonotype was observed a few times. This sequence joins TRBV13 and TRBJ2-7; D may match TRBD1 or TRBD2 (5 bases each). The CDR3 has 14 amino acids. V shed 5 bases and J shed 2 bases, with 13 bases lying between them. Germline lookup yields CDR1 PRHDT and CDR2 FYEKMQ (reference sequence). CDR3 sequence (DNA): TGTGCCAGCAGCGGATCCGGGACCCCCTACGAGCAGTACTTC. Translating it yields CASSGSGTPYEQYF.

The chain has TRBV12-3 or TRBV12-4 and TRBJ2-1; 7 bases align to TRBD2. The CDR3 is made up of 15 amino acids. Germline trimming cut 7 bases from V and 2 bases from J; bases unmatched to any gene: 8. The CDR3 spells CASIGLAEAYNEQFF. The CDR3 DNA reads TGTGCCAGCATAGGGCTAGCGGAGGCCTACAATGAGCAGTTCTTC.

The chain recombines TRBV10-3 with TRBJ1-1, with D unresolved. Germline CDR1 is ENHRY and CDR2 is SYGVKD. Trimming cost V 3 bases and J 1 base, with 12 bases left between them. The CDR3 contains 15 residues. The CDR3, as DNA: TGTGCCATCAGTGATATTTGGGGAGCGAACACTGAAGCTTTCTTT. It codes for CAISDIWGANTEAFF.